Below, 10 T cell receptor beta chains from the same sample are listed, as sequenced in a study of cytomegalovirus exposure and HLA in healthy donors (dated by TCRdb to 2015 to 2018). The library was prepared using the immunoSEQ multiplex PCR assay. The multiplex PCR relied on a mix of 60 forward primers for TCR Vbeta segments and 13 reverse primers for TCR Jbeta segments. Held by TCRdb, this immuneACCESS table contains in-frame sequences only and omits some clones. Under half of the omission traces to an unresolved V gene where checked; the cause of the rest is unknown. The sample table holds about 140,000 clones, of which approximately 78% were seen once. The ten largest clones add up to roughly 3.2% of the sample. Sequences were obtained from PBMCs. The receptor source for this set is a man aged 18 to 30 in good health and CMV-seropositive.

The chain recombines TRBV9 with TRBJ1-1; 9 bases map to TRBD1. CDR3 size: 15 residues. CDR1 SGDLS and CDR2 YYNGEE come from the germline V gene. Trimming at V came to 4 bases and at J to 0 bases, leaving 4 bases not matched to a gene. The CDR3 DNA reads as TGTGCCAGCAGCACCGGGACAGGGCTGAACACTGAAGCTTTCTTT. This sequence encodes CASSTGTGLNTEAFF. The full variable domain, with the rest looked up from reference TRBV9 and TRBJ1-1, is DSGVTQTPKHLITATGQRVTLRCSPRSGDLSVYWYQQSLDQGLQFLIQYYNGEERAKGNILERFSAQQFPDLHSELNLSSLELGDSALYFCASSTGTGLNTEAFFGQGTRLTVV.

This chain uses TRBV5-6 with TRBJ2-7; 9 bases fit TRBD2. The CDR3 is made up of 15 amino acids. The germline V gene encodes CDR1 SGHDT and CDR2 YYEEEE. V shed 0 bases and J 5 bases; nucleotides not matched to a gene: 6. In DNA, the CDR3 is TGTGCCAGCAGCTTGGCCGCGGGAGGGCCGCACGAGCAGTACTTC. Translating gives CASSLAAGGPHEQYF. Variable domain in full (rest from reference TRBV5-6 and TRBJ2-7): DAGVTQSPTHLIKTRGQQVTLRCSPKSGHDTVSWYQQALGQGPQFIFQYYEEEERQRGNFPDRFSGHQFPNYSSELNVNALLLGDSALYLCASSLAAGGPHEQYFGPGTRLTVT.

The chain combines TRBV27 with TRBJ2-5; 13 positions match TRBD2. Judging by the DNA end, TRBJ2-7 fits better; the J call may be wrong. There are 15 residues in the CDR3. Germline V gene lookup returns CDR1 MNHEY and CDR2 SMNVEV (reference sequence). This chain's CDR3 is CASSLRLAGGYEQYF. CDR3 coding DNA: TGTGCCAGCAGTTTGAGACTAGCGGGAGGTTACGAGCAGTACTTC.

CDR3 sequence reads: CASRPGLAGTTEQYF. The CDR3 region has the DNA TGTGCCAGCAGACCGGGACTAGCGGGGACTACGGAGCAGTACTTC. The V gene is TRBV27, the J gene TRBJ2-7; TRBD2 agrees at 13 bases. There are 15 residues in the CDR3. V gave up 6 bases and J gave up 7 bases; unmatched junction bases: 9. The germline gives CDR1 MNHEY, CDR2 SMNVEV (reference sequence).

V and J are TRBV10-3 and TRBJ1-5; no clear D. V dropped 3 bases and J dropped 9 bases, with 12 bases sitting between them. This CDR3 region has 13 residues. From germline, CDR1 is ENHRY and CDR2 SYGVKD. The chain's CDR3 is CAISEPPNGPQHF. CDR3 coding DNA: TGTGCCATCAGTGAACCCCCGAACGGGCCCCAGCATTTT.

V usage is TRBV7-2 and J usage is TRBJ2-1; 11 bases agree with TRBD2. After removal of 3 bases from V and 6 bases from J, the junction contained 7 bases not matched to a gene. Germline values: CDR1 SGHTA, CDR2 FQGNSA. The CDR3 is made up of 16 amino acids. CDR3 bases: TGTGCCAGCAGCTTGCGACTAGCGGGATTCCCCAATGAGCAGTTCTTC. It specifies CASSLRLAGFPNEQFF.

The V call is TRBV11-2, the J call TRBJ2-7; 8 bases agree with TRBD1. Germline trimming cut 3 bases from V and 7 bases from J; bases unmatched to any gene: 5. This CDR3 has 13 residues. Looked up from germline, CDR1 is SGHAT and CDR2 is FQNNGV. The CDR3 sequence: CASSLDRAREQYF. In DNA form, the CDR3 reads TGTGCCAGCAGCTTGGACAGGGCTCGGGAGCAGTACTTC.

This sequence joins TRBV5-1 and TRBJ2-2, with 9 bases fitting TRBD1. In germline, CDR1 is SGHRS, CDR2 YFSETQ. Trimming took 2 bases from V and 6 from J; bases not matched to a gene: 5. The CDR3 is 15 residues long. The CDR3 reads CASSLEQGASGELFF. The CDR3 nucleotides are TGCGCCAGCAGCTTAGAACAGGGGGCCTCCGGGGAGCTGTTTTTT. The full variable domain, with the rest looked up from reference TRBV5-1 and TRBJ2-2, is KAGVTQTPRYLIKTRGQQVTLSCSPISGHRSVSWYQQTPGQGLQFLFEYFSETQRNKGNFPGRFSGRQFSNSRSEMNVSTLELGDSALYLCASSLEQGASGELFFGEGSRLTVL.

The chain is built from TRBV5-6 and TRBJ2-3; D uncertain. The V and J ends lost 2 bases and 0 bases respectively, with 7 bases between them. Germline CDR1 and CDR2: SGHDT and YYEEEE. CDR3 length: 14 residues. The CDR3 sequence: CASSFFPSTDTQYF. CDR3 coding DNA: TGTGCCAGCAGCTTTTTTCCTAGCACAGATACGCAGTATTTT.

The count of this clone is one. The same CDR3 can be traced to other DNA sequences in this sample. The gene calls are TRBV9 and TRBJ1-4; D might be TRBD1 (6 bases). The CDR3 runs to 14 residues. V gave up 2 bases and J gave up 6 bases, with 11 bases separating them. Germline V gene data show CDR1 as SGDLS and CDR2 as YYNGEE. The CDR3 DNA reads TGTGCCAGCAGCGTTGGCAGGGGTTATGAAAAACTGTTTTTT. Translated: CASSVGRGYEKLFF.